This is a list of T cell receptor beta chains from one sample in a study of cytomegalovirus exposure and HLA in healthy donors. Repertoires were generated with immunoSEQ multiplex PCR, while TCRdb's copy carries only in-frame clones and drops some. Of roughly 130,000 clones listed, roughly 82% were seen once; the top ten hold 2.7%. The sequenced sample consisted of PBMCs. The receptors derive from a man between 45 and 60 years old in good health and CMV-seronegative. Both conserved end residues are trimmed from each CDR3. A D gene is named only where the DNA matches it firmly. The listing skips clone size in some rows; elsewhere it reads once, few, many or a size class.

D gene: TRBD1
clone size: .
J gene: TRBJ2-7
CDR3 length: 11
V gene: TRBV4-2
CDR3 protein: ASSPRDSYEQY

D gene: .
clone size: once
J gene: TRBJ2-3
CDR3 length: 13
V gene: TRBV4-1
CDR3 protein: ASSRDTRSTDTQY

D gene: .
clone size: .
J gene: TRBJ1-5
CDR3 length: 11
V gene: TRBV30
CDR3 protein: AWIAVSNQPQH

D gene: .
clone size: .
J gene: TRBJ2-2
CDR3 length: 12
V gene: TRBV25-1
CDR3 protein: ASSELAPTGELF

D gene: .
clone size: .
J gene: TRBJ2-1
CDR3 length: 12
V gene: TRBV6-1
CDR3 protein: ASSEIGQLNEQF

D gene: .
clone size: .
J gene: TRBJ1-4
CDR3 length: 14
V gene: TRBV19
CDR3 protein: ASSPYGPTTNEKLF

D gene: TRBD1
clone size: few
J gene: TRBJ2-5
CDR3 length: 11
V gene: TRBV5-4
CDR3 protein: ASSQGGRETQY

D gene: TRBD1
clone size: .
J gene: TRBJ2-7
CDR3 length: 16
V gene: TRBV7-2
CDR3 protein: ASSHPPMGQGFTYEQY

D gene: .
clone size: .
J gene: TRBJ2-7
CDR3 length: 14
V gene: TRBV5-1
CDR3 protein: ASSVTAGSSSYEQY

D gene: TRBD1
clone size: .
J gene: TRBJ1-2
CDR3 length: 13
V gene: TRBV14
CDR3 protein: ASSQVPGQNYGYT

D gene: TRBD1
clone size: .
J gene: TRBJ1-1
CDR3 length: 14
V gene: TRBV2
CDR3 protein: ASSTGTGMLNTEAF

D gene: .
clone size: .
J gene: TRBJ1-4
CDR3 length: 14
V gene: TRBV4-1
CDR3 protein: ASSQDSARGYEKLF

D gene: .
clone size: .
J gene: TRBJ2-7
CDR3 length: 10
V gene: TRBV10-3
CDR3 protein: AISDSGYEQY

D gene: TRBD2
clone size: few
J gene: TRBJ2-1
CDR3 length: 12
V gene: TRBV19
CDR3 protein: ASRTSGLNNEQF

D gene: TRBD1
clone size: .
J gene: TRBJ1-1
CDR3 length: 13
V gene: TRBV29-1
CDR3 protein: SVRTGGARNTEAF

D gene: .
clone size: .
J gene: TRBJ2-6
CDR3 length: 13
V gene: TRBV25-1
CDR3 protein: ASSLGVSGANVLT

D gene: .
clone size: .
J gene: TRBJ2-7
CDR3 length: 13
V gene: TRBV6-1
CDR3 protein: ASSEGRGPSNEQY

D gene: TRBD2
clone size: .
J gene: TRBJ2-7
CDR3 length: 14
V gene: TRBV30
CDR3 protein: AWSVPASGGFYEQY

D gene: .
clone size: .
J gene: TRBJ1-1
CDR3 length: 13
V gene: TRBV19
CDR3 protein: ASRAGTNFNTEAF

D gene: TRBD1
clone size: .
J gene: TRBJ2-1
CDR3 length: 16
V gene: TRBV5-6
CDR3 protein: ASSFTYTGDSSYNEQF

D gene: TRBD1
clone size: .
J gene: TRBJ1-4
CDR3 length: 9
V gene: TRBV30
CDR3 protein: AWRYKGTVH

D gene: TRBD1
clone size: .
J gene: TRBJ1-5
CDR3 length: 11
V gene: TRBV6-6
CDR3 protein: ASSGTENQPQH

D gene: TRBD1
clone size: .
J gene: TRBJ2-2
CDR3 length: 14
V gene: TRBV7-9
CDR3 protein: ASSLQGYGNTGELF

D gene: TRBD2
clone size: .
J gene: TRBJ2-5
CDR3 length: 13
V gene: TRBV18
CDR3 protein: ASSPKTSGVETQY

D gene: .
clone size: few
J gene: TRBJ2-6
CDR3 length: 19
V gene: TRBV2
CDR3 protein: ASRGLRRDQRGGSGANVLT

D gene: TRBD2
clone size: .
J gene: TRBJ2-1
CDR3 length: 14
V gene: TRBV27
CDR3 protein: ASRYTGGTLYNEQF

D gene: TRBD2
clone size: .
J gene: TRBJ2-1
CDR3 length: 14
V gene: TRBV27
CDR3 protein: ASSLSSSGGYNEQF

D gene: TRBD1
clone size: .
J gene: TRBJ2-2
CDR3 length: 12
V gene: TRBV10-3
CDR3 protein: ATGGTGVAGELF

D gene: .
clone size: .
J gene: TRBJ2-2
CDR3 length: 13
V gene: TRBV30
CDR3 protein: AWSRLAGNTGELF

D gene: .
clone size: .
J gene: TRBJ2-7
CDR3 length: 13
V gene: TRBV11-2
CDR3 protein: ASSLEPGYSYEQY

D gene: TRBD2
clone size: once
J gene: TRBJ2-2
CDR3 length: 14
V gene: TRBV7-2
CDR3 protein: ASSHWSGGETGELF

D gene: TRBD1
clone size: .
J gene: TRBJ1-4
CDR3 length: 11
V gene: TRBV4-2
CDR3 protein: ASSQGAGGKLF

D gene: .
clone size: .
J gene: TRBJ2-3
CDR3 length: 12
V gene: TRBV7-2
CDR3 protein: ASSPGTGQDTQY

D gene: .
clone size: .
J gene: TRBJ1-1
CDR3 length: 15
V gene: TRBV5-1
CDR3 protein: ASSLSGGRIGDTEAF

D gene: .
clone size: few
J gene: TRBJ2-7
CDR3 length: 11
V gene: TRBV6-5
CDR3 protein: ATGGQLGYEQY

D gene: .
clone size: .
J gene: TRBJ2-1
CDR3 length: 13
V gene: TRBV19
CDR3 protein: ASSIWGGELNEQF

D gene: TRBD1
clone size: .
J gene: TRBJ1-3
CDR3 length: 15
V gene: TRBV7-9
CDR3 protein: ASSHPRTGRIGNTIY

D gene: .
clone size: .
J gene: TRBJ1-2
CDR3 length: 11
V gene: TRBV6-1
CDR3 protein: ASSEAPTAFYT

D gene: .
clone size: .
J gene: TRBJ2-7
CDR3 length: 11
V gene: TRBV30
CDR3 protein: AWDEVNSYEQY

D gene: .
clone size: .
J gene: TRBJ1-5
CDR3 length: 13
V gene: TRBV9
CDR3 protein: ASSVGPISNQPQH

D gene: TRBD1
clone size: .
J gene: TRBJ2-7
CDR3 length: 14
V gene: TRBV9
CDR3 protein: ASSLHFTGQFYEQY

D gene: .
clone size: .
J gene: TRBJ2-3
CDR3 length: 13
V gene: TRBV4-1
CDR3 protein: ASSQEYRGGDTQY